These 28 T cell receptor beta chains originate from one sample sequenced in a study of control samples from healthy donors and cancer patients. Sequencing was performed with immunoSEQ multiplex PCR; in TCRdb, only in-frame clones are kept and a portion is missing. This sample has around 150,000 clones, with around nine tenths found just once. The specimen was blood. These receptors were taken from a man aged 18 to 29 in good health.

J is TRBJ2-5 and V is TRBV2, with D maybe TRBD1 (6 bases). Germline V gene sequence: CDR1 SNHLY, CDR2 FYNNEI. This CDR3 comprises 15 residues. The germline V and J ends were trimmed by 1 base and 1 base, with 10 bases remaining between them. CDR3 DNA sequence: TGTGCCAGCAGTGAAGACAGGGTTGGCCAAGAGACCCAGTACTTC. This encodes CASSEDRVGQETQYF.

J is TRBJ1-4 and V is TRBV2; 7 bases align to TRBD1. The V and J ends lost 3 bases and 7 bases, in that order; junction bases with no gene match: 8. The CDR3 is 15 residues long. Per the germline V gene, CDR1 is SNHLY and CDR2 is FYNNEI. CDR3 nucleotide sequence: TGTGCCAGCAGTGAGGTAACAGGGGCGAGTGAAAAACTGTTTTTT. Translated: CASSEVTGASEKLFF.

V is TRBV3-1 (or the pseudogene TRBV3-2) and J is TRBJ2-2; D might be TRBD1 (6 bases). V dropped 4 bases and J dropped 5 bases, with 14 bases sitting between them. The CDR3 has 15 amino acids. From germline, CDR1 is LGHDT and CDR2 YNNKEL (reference sequence). CDR3 region: CASSRSSRGTGELFF. CDR3 DNA: TGTGCCAGCAGCCGCAGCTCCAGGGGAACCGGGGAGCTGTTTTTT.

CDR3 protein: CASSSEGNYGYTF. The CDR3 region has the DNA TGTGCCAGCAGTAGTGAGGGTAACTATGGCTACACCTTC. This rearrangement joins TRBV7-9 to TRBJ1-2, with D unclear. This CDR3 contains 13 residues. Germline-derived CDR1 and CDR2 are SEHNR and FQNEAQ (reference sequence). The V gene lost 6 bases and the J gene lost 1 base, with 9 bases spanning the gap.

The chain joins TRBV28 to TRBJ2-5; D might be TRBD1 (6 bases). The germline gives CDR1 MDHEN, CDR2 SYDVKM. The CDR3 is made up of 11 amino acids. Here the CDR3 reads CAIGGTETQYF. The DNA of the CDR3 is TGTGCTATTGGGGGCACAGAGACCCAGTACTTC.

The chain uses TRBV7-9 and TRBJ1-3; D is unclear. The CDR3 has 13 residues. Germline V gene lookup returns CDR1 SEHNR and CDR2 FQNEAQ (reference sequence). V was trimmed by 8 bases and J by 0 bases, leaving 8 bases between them. The CDR3 sequence: CASRRDSGNTIYF. The CDR3 DNA follows: TGTGCCAGCCGGAGGGACTCTGGAAACACCATATATTTT.

The chain has TRBV7-2 and TRBJ2-5; 7 bases fit TRBD2. CDR1 and CDR2 (germline): SGHTA, FQGNSA. The length of the CDR3 is 14 residues. With 5 bases clipped from V and 4 bases from J, the junction kept 7 bases outside the gene matches. The chain's CDR3 is CASSPSGVGETQYF. The CDR3 bases are TGTGCCAGCAGCCCAAGCGGGGTGGGAGAGACCCAGTACTTC.

The V call is TRBV2, the J call TRBJ1-2; TRBD1 is a possible D gene (5 bases). In germline, CDR1 is SNHLY, CDR2 FYNNEI. The CDR3 is 11 amino acids. The V end was cut by 4 bases, the J end by 9 bases, with 9 bases between. The CDR3 sequence: CASSVGVRYTF. The CDR3 nucleotides read TGTGCCAGCAGTGTAGGGGTGCGCTACACCTTC.

The V and J genes are TRBV3-1 (or the pseudogene TRBV3-2) and TRBJ2-5; a possible D gene is TRBD1 (7 bases). Trimming took off 0 bases at V and 5 bases at J, with 16 bases between the two ends. Germline V gives CDR1 LGHDT, CDR2 YNNKEL (reference sequence). This CDR3 contains 16 residues. CDR3 in amino acids: CASSQEGTAGGETQYF. CDR3 nucleotide sequence: TGTGCCAGCAGCCAAGAGGGGACAGCGGGCGGTGAGACCCAGTACTTC.

The rearrangement uses TRBV4-2 and TRBJ2-1; D unclear. CDR3 length: 18 amino acids. CDR1 and CDR2 from the germline V gene are LGHNA and YNFKEQ. Trimming took off 0 bases at V and 0 bases at J, with 15 bases between the two ends. The CDR3 sequence: CASSQDPPSLTSYNEQFF. CDR3 DNA sequence: TGTGCCAGCAGCCAAGATCCCCCCTCGCTGACCTCCTACAATGAGCAGTTCTTC.

The gene calls are TRBV28 and TRBJ1-2, with D unresolved. The CDR3 length is 15 residues. Trimming stripped 6 bases from V and 3 bases from J, with 17 bases between. Germline loops: CDR1 MDHEN, CDR2 SYDVKM. This chain's CDR3 is CASSPSAQRDYGYTF. DNA for the CDR3: TGTGCCAGCAGCCCCTCGGCGCAACGGGACTATGGCTACACCTTC.

The chain is built from TRBV18 and TRBJ1-6, with D hard to call. The germline V and J ends were trimmed by 1 base and 10 bases, with 20 bases remaining between them. This CDR3 has 17 residues. Per the germline V gene, CDR1 is KGHSH and CDR2 is LQKENI. The CDR3 reads CASSPLTSAGLGSPLHF. CDR3 in DNA: TGTGCCAGCTCACCACTTACTTCGGCGGGATTGGGGTCACCCCTCCACTTT.

This chain uses TRBV2 with TRBJ2-7, with 8 bases aligning to TRBD1. Trimming at V came to 1 base and at J to 5 bases, leaving 13 bases not matched to a gene. The V gene's germline CDR1 is SNHLY and CDR2 FYNNEI. CDR3 length: 17 residues. As DNA, the CDR3 is TGTGCCAGCAGTGAAGATTCGACAGGGGTCCTCCGGGACGAGCAGTACTTC. As protein: CASSEDSTGVLRDEQYF. The variable domain in full, completed from reference TRBV2 and TRBJ2-7, reads EPEVTQTPSHQVTQMGQEVILRCVPISNHLYFYWYRQILGQKVEFLVSFYNNEISEKSEIFDDQFSVERPDGSNFTLKIRSTKLEDSAMYFCASSEDSTGVLRDEQYFGPGTRLTVT.

The chain is built from TRBV5-4 and TRBJ2-1; D gene unclear. V lost 4 bases, J lost 9 bases, and 17 bases lay in between. The CDR3 runs to 14 residues. Germline CDR1 SGHNT, CDR2 YYREEE (reference sequence). This chain's CDR3 is CASSPPAYESEQFF. DNA for the CDR3: TGTGCCAGCAGCCCCCCCGCGTACGAAAGTGAGCAGTTCTTC.

The chain recombines TRBV5-1 with TRBJ2-3; D may be TRBD1 or TRBD2 (5 bases each). Trimming pared 4 bases from V and 4 bases from J, leaving 16 bases between. Germline V gene sequence: CDR1 SGHRS, CDR2 YFSETQ. The CDR3 totals 15 residues. CDR3 amino acids: CASSIGTVTPDTQYF. DNA for the CDR3: TGCGCCAGCAGCATCGGGACGGTAACTCCAGATACGCAGTATTTT.

The rearrangement uses TRBV7-2 and TRBJ2-1; 8 bases fit TRBD2. The V segment lost 1 base and the J segment 7 bases; nucleotides outside the gene matches: 15. Germline V CDR1 and CDR2: SGHTA, FQGNSA. CDR3 size: 18 residues. The chain's CDR3 is CASSLVYLVVGLENEQFF. The DNA of the CDR3 is TGTGCCAGCAGCTTAGTTTATCTCGTTGTGGGACTAGAGAATGAGCAGTTCTTC.

The V gene is TRBV6-5, the J gene TRBJ2-7; 8 nucleotides agree with TRBD1. The CDR3 loop spans 13 amino acids. The germline gives CDR1 MNHEY, CDR2 SVGAGI. J gave up 11 bases and V 0 bases, and 6 bases lay outside the gene matches. CDR3 loop: CASSYSPGQDKYF. In DNA, the CDR3 is TGTGCCAGCAGTTACTCCCCGGGACAGGACAAGTACTTC.

The chain employs TRBV4-3 and TRBJ1-4; D not resolved. In germline, CDR1 is LGHNA, CDR2 YSLEER. This CDR3 spans 16 amino acids. Trimming took 0 bases from V and 9 from J, leaving 17 bases between them. The CDR3 DNA is TGCGCCAGCAGCCAAGAGGGCGGCGGAGACAATAAAAAACTGTTTTTT. Its translation is CASSQEGGGDNKKLFF.

CDR3 sequence: CASSQPKGAGGTDTQYF. CDR3 nucleotides: TGTGCCAGCAGCCAGCCCAAGGGCGCGGGAGGCACAGATACGCAGTATTTT. The chain links TRBV4-2 to TRBJ2-3; 7 bases are shared with TRBD2. Germline loops: CDR1 LGHNA, CDR2 YNFKEQ. V lost 3 bases, J lost 1 base, and 10 bases stayed unmatched. This CDR3 is 17 amino acids long.

Written as DNA, the CDR3 is TGTGCCAGCAGCATTAGAATCACTGAAGCTTTCTTT. Translating it yields CASSIRITEAFF. This chain uses TRBV7-2 with TRBJ1-1, with D unclear. CDR1 SGHTA and CDR2 FQGNSA come from the germline V gene. V was trimmed by 5 bases and J by 4 bases, leaving 8 bases between them. The CDR3 is made up of 12 amino acids.

With regard to this clone: The junction does not match germline at one end; this may be a read error. The chain uses TRBV7-9 and TRBJ1-1; D is undetermined. Germline values: CDR1 SEHNR, CDR2 FQNEAQ (reference sequence). The CDR3 totals 8 residues. The CDR3 DNA sequence: TGTGCCAGCAGCCCGTTTTTTTTT. Its translation is CASSPFFF.

J is TRBJ2-2 and V is TRBV9; D may be TRBD2 (6 bases). CDR1 and CDR2 (germline): SGDLS, YYNGEE. Trimming stripped 0 bases from V and 4 bases from J, with 10 bases between. The CDR3 runs 15 residues. In nucleotides, the CDR3 is TGTGCCAGCAGCGTAGAGGGAGGAGGCACCGGGGAGCTGTTTTTT. Protein: CASSVEGGGTGELFF.

The chain carries TRBV19 and TRBJ1-5; 7 nucleotides align to TRBD1. CDR3 length: 15 amino acids. Germline assignment: CDR1 LNHDA and CDR2 SQIVND (reference sequence). V shed 4 bases, J shed 3 bases, and the junction held 6 bases outside the gene matches. CDR3 protein: CASSTIQGFNQPQHF. CDR3 bases: TGTGCCAGTAGTACAATACAGGGGTTCAATCAGCCCCAGCATTTT.

The chain carries TRBV6-2 or TRBV6-3 and TRBJ1-1; no definite D call. Deletions cut 5 bases from V and 5 bases from J, with 3 bases between. The CDR3 is made up of 10 amino acids. Germline V CDR1 and CDR2: MNHEY, SVGEGT. This CDR3 is CASSGTEAFF. The CDR3 DNA sequence: TGTGCCAGCAGTGGGACTGAAGCTTTCTTT.

This chain links TRBV12-3 or TRBV12-4 with TRBJ2-3; D unclear. The CDR3 runs 13 residues. V lost 7 bases and J 4 bases, leaving 12 bases between the germline ends. CDR3 DNA: TGTGCCAGCAAATTTGGGGTGCCAGATACGCAGTATTTT. The encoded protein is CASKFGVPDTQYF.

In the case of this clone: This same CDR3 is encoded by further DNA sequences in the sample. J is TRBJ2-7 and V is TRBV7-2; TRBD1 matches at 8 bases. Per the germline V gene, CDR1 is SGHTA and CDR2 is FQGNSA. This CDR3 is 14 amino acids long. Germline trimming cut 5 bases from V and 1 base from J; bases unmatched to any gene: 4. The CDR3 sequence is CASSLDRESYEQYF. For the CDR3, the DNA is TGTGCCAGCAGCCTGGACAGGGAGTCCTACGAGCAGTACTTC.

This chain links TRBV10-3 with TRBJ2-7, with TRBD1 matching over 9 bases. With 6 bases clipped from V and 2 bases from J, the junction kept 5 bases outside the gene matches. Germline CDR1 and CDR2: ENHRY and SYGVKD. This CDR3 is 14 amino acids long. This CDR3 is CAIRSGTGPYEQYF. CDR3 nucleotide sequence: TGTGCCATCAGATCCGGGACAGGGCCCTACGAGCAGTACTTC.

The chain recombines TRBV5-1 with TRBJ1-2, with D unclear. The germline V and J ends were trimmed by 2 bases and 6 bases, with 8 bases remaining between them. The CDR3 length is 12 residues. Germline V gene lookup returns CDR1 SGHRS and CDR2 YFSETQ. The CDR3 loop reads CASSFSEDGYTF. As DNA, the CDR3 is TGCGCCAGCAGCTTTTCGGAAGATGGCTACACCTTC.